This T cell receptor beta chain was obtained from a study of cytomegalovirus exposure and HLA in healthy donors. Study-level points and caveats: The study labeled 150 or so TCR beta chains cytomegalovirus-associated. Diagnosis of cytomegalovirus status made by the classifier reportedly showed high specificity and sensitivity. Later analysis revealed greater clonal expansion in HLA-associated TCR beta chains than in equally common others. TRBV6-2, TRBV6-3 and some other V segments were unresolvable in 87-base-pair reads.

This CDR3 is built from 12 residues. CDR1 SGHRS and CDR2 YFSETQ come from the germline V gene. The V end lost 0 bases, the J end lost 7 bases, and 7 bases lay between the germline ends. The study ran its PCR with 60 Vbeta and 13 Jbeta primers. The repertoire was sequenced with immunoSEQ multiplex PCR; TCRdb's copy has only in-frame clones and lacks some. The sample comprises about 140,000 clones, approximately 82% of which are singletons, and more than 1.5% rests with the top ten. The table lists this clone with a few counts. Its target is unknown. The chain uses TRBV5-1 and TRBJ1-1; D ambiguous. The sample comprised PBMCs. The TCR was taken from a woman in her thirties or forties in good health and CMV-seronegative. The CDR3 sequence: CASSLVADEAFF. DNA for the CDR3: TGCGCCAGCAGCTTGGTGGCAGATGAAGCTTTCTTT.